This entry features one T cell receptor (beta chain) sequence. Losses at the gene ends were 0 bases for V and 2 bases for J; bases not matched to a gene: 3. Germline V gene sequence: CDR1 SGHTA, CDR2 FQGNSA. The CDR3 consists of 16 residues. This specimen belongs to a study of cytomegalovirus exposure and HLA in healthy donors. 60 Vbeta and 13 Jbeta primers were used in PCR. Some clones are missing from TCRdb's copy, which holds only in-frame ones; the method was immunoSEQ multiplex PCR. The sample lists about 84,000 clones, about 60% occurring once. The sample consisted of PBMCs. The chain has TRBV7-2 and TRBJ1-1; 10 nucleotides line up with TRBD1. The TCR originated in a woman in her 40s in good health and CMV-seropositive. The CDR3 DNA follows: TGTGCCAGCAGCTTAGCAAGGACAGGGGGAAACACTGAAGCTTTCTTT. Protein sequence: CASSLARTGGNTEAFF.